The clone carrying this TCR beta chain occurred many times. These data originate in a study of blood T cell repertoires in COVID-19. As for the study in general: The samples span acute and convalescent COVID-19 from the United States, Italy and Spain.

CDR1 SGHRS and CDR2 YFSETQ come from the germline V gene. This CDR3 contains 15 residues. Germline trimming cut 4 bases from V and 3 bases from J; bases unmatched to any gene: 7. Libraries were prepared by immunoSEQ multiplex PCR; TCRdb keeps only in-frame clonotypes and omits some of them. The table shows about 300,000 clones, with around 86% occurring only once. Source material: peripheral blood. This sequence joins TRBV5-1 and TRBJ2-7; 10 nucleotides align to TRBD2. The sequence came from a man between 65 and 85 years old with acute or convalescent COVID-19. This chain's CDR3 is CASSIGTSEYYEQYF. CDR3 nucleotide sequence: TGCGCCAGCAGCATAGGGACTAGCGAGTACTACGAGCAGTACTTC.